The rows below give T cell receptor beta chains drawn from one sample of a study of human T cells and chemical hapten exposure. TCRdb reanalysed the RACE reads using MiXCR and keeps one entry per CDR3 protein. The table records 200,000 to 300,000 distinct CDR3 sequences, around 9.3% of them present only once. The material was whole blood, obtained in connection with sensitization to the hapten diphenylcyclopropenone (DPC). These receptors came from a woman in her forties with alopecia areata. Some clones in this sample may be carry-over from other donors' samples. The CDR3 runs from the conserved cysteine through the conserved F or W. D genes are given only for firm matches. Some rows mark clone size as missing; the rest say once, few, many or name a class of expanded clone.

d_call	clone_size	v_call	j_call	cdr3_aa	cdr3_nt
.	many	TRBV7-6	TRBJ1-2	CASSLEQNYGYTF	TGTGCCAGCAGCTTAGAACAGAACTATGGCTACACCTTC
.	many	TRBV12-3/TRBV12-4	TRBJ1-1	CASSFGQGYTEAFF	TGTGCCAGCAGTTTCGGTCAGGGGTACACTGAAGCTTTCTTT
TRBD1	.	TRBV2	TRBJ1-5	CASSIYGTGGNGQPQHF	TGTGCCAGCAGTATATACGGGACAGGGGGAAACGGGCAGCCCCAGCATTTT
.	.	TRBV2	TRBJ1-5	CASGRDFSNQPQHF	TGTGCCAGTGGGAGGGACTTTAGCAATCAGCCCCAGCATTTT
.	.	TRBV6-5	TRBJ2-2	CASRPQGLQTGELFF	TGTGCCAGCAGGCCTCAAGGACTACAGACCGGGGAGCTGTTTTTT
TRBD2	few	TRBV6-5	TRBJ2-2	CASRRTRLAGGGTGELFF	TGTGCCAGCAGACGCACCCGACTAGCGGGAGGGGGCACCGGGGAGCTGTTTTTT
.	.	TRBV29-1	TRBJ2-3	CSVATRATDTQYF	TGCAGCGTTGCCACCCGGGCCACAGATACGCAGTATTTT
.	.	TRBV5-1	TRBJ1-4	CASSFGGNNEKLFF	TGCGCCAGCAGCTTTGGGGGAAATAATGAAAAACTGTTTTTT
.	.	TRBV3-1	TRBJ2-1	CASTRYNEQFF	TGTGCCAGCACCCGTTACAATGAGCAGTTCTTC
.	.	TRBV2	TRBJ2-7	CASSVGPYEQYF	TGTGCCAGCAGTGTCGGCCCCTACGAGCAGTACTTC
.	many	TRBV29-1	TRBJ1-3	CSVGSGVGNTIYF	TGCAGCGTTGGGTCAGGGGTTGGAAACACCATATATTTT
.	few	TRBV2	TRBJ2-5	CASKRLDGQETQYF	TGTGCCAGCAAACGACTAGATGGACAAGAGACCCAGTACTTC
.	.	TRBV6-5	TRBJ2-2	CASRGVATGELFF	TGTGCCAGCAGGGGTGTCGCCACCGGGGAGCTGTTTTTT
.	.	TRBV19	TRBJ1-5	CASIPSAQGGSNQPQHF	TGTGCCAGTATCCCATCAGCCCAAGGGGGTAGCAATCAGCCCCAGCATTTT
.	many	TRBV5-1	TRBJ1-1	CASSLDQNTEAFF	TGCGCCAGCAGCCTGGACCAGAACACTGAAGCTTTCTTT
.	.	TRBV4-2	TRBJ1-4	CASTQGEINEKLFF	TGTGCCAGCACCCAGGGCGAGATTAATGAAAAACTGTTTTTT
.	.	TRBV7-8	TRBJ2-7	CASSLAGGQIPSYEQYF	TGTGCCAGCAGCTTAGCCGGGGGACAGATTCCTTCCTACGAGCAGTACTTC
.	.	TRBV13	TRBJ1-3	CASSSVYLASGNTIYF	TGTGCCAGCAGCTCAGTCTATCTGGCTTCAGGAAACACCATATATTTT
.	few	TRBV3-1	TRBJ1-4	CASSQYTGADNEKLFF	TGTGCCAGCAGCCAATATACCGGGGCCGATAATGAAAAACTGTTTTTT
TRBD1	many	TRBV4-3	TRBJ1-5	CASSQDGTGNQPQHF	TGCGCCAGCAGCCAAGACGGGACAGGGAATCAGCCCCAGCATTTT
.	few	TRBV6-1	TRBJ1-6	CASSRQAGYSPLHF	TGTGCCAGCAGCCGACAGGCCGGGTATTCACCCCTCCACTTT
.	.	TRBV6-2/TRBV6-3	TRBJ2-2	CASSRRPGNTGELFF	TGTGCCAGCAGTCGCCGTCCGGGGAACACCGGGGAGCTGTTTTTT
TRBD2	.	TRBV2	TRBJ2-1	CASRPGLAVYEIYNEQFF	TGTGCCAGCCGACCGGGACTAGCGGTCTACGAGATATACAATGAGCAGTTCTTC
TRBD1	.	TRBV4-1	TRBJ1-5	CASAMDRGIGQPQHF	TGCGCCAGCGCAATGGACAGGGGTATCGGTCAGCCCCAGCATTTT
.	.	TRBV20-1	TRBJ2-5	CSATWGGVQETQYF	TGCAGTGCCACGTGGGGCGGGGTCCAAGAGACCCAGTACTTC
TRBD2	.	TRBV9	TRBJ2-1	CASSVDGGRADNEQFF	TGTGCCAGCAGCGTAGATGGCGGGAGGGCAGACAATGAGCAGTTCTTC
.	few	TRBV12-3/TRBV12-4	TRBJ2-3	CASTQKGYGTDTQYF	TGTGCCAGTACCCAGAAGGGGTATGGGACAGATACGCAGTATTTT
TRBD1	.	TRBV7-3	TRBJ1-6	CASSLKDRAYNSPLHF	TGTGCCAGCAGCTTAAAGGACAGGGCCTATAATTCACCCCTCCACTTT
.	many	TRBV9	TRBJ2-2	CASSVGGSGTGELFF	TGTGCCAGCAGCGTAGGGGGTAGCGGCACCGGGGAGCTGTTTTTT
TRBD1	few	TRBV27	TRBJ2-4	CASSSPGQGVPQYF	TGTGCCAGCAGCTCCCCAGGACAGGGGGTCCCCCAGTACTTC
.	.	TRBV20-1	TRBJ2-1	CSAMWSEQFF	TGCAGTGCCATGTGGAGCGAGCAGTTCTTC
.	many	TRBV20-1	TRBJ1-2	CSVHQGANYGYTF	TGCAGTGTCCATCAAGGGGCTAACTATGGCTACACCTTC
TRBD1	many	TRBV6-5	TRBJ1-2	CASCRTGAYGYTF	TGTGCCAGCTGTCGGACAGGGGCCTATGGCTACACCTTC
.	.	TRBV6-2/TRBV6-3	TRBJ1-5	CASSSPDCSNQPQHF	TGTGCCAGCAGTTCCCCGGATTGTAGCAATCAGCCCCAGCATTTT
TRBD1	few	TRBV2	TRBJ2-2	CGNRGWGGELFF	TGTGGAAACAGGGGTTGGGGCGGGGAGCTGTTTTTT
.	few	TRBV7-2	TRBJ2-7	CASSSTPYEQYF	TGTGCCAGCAGCTCAACCCCCTACGAGCAGTACTTC
.	.	TRBV6-2/TRBV6-3	TRBJ1-1	CASGYHTEAFF	TGTGCCAGCGGTTATCACACTGAAGCTTTCTTT
TRBD1	.	TRBV9	TRBJ1-2	CASSSNRDRGYHTF	TGTGCCAGCAGCTCTAATCGGGACAGGGGGTATCACACCTTC
.	many	TRBV7-6	TRBJ1-1	CASSPGPHQDTEAFF	TGTGCCAGCAGCCCCGGGCCCCACCAGGACACTGAAGCTTTCTTT
TRBD2	many	TRBV7-2	TRBJ2-3	CASSLSGTSRTDTQYF	TGTGCCAGCAGCTTATCCGGGACTAGCCGCACAGATACGCAGTATTTT
.	many	TRBV7-9	TRBJ1-4	CASSLLEKEKLFF	TGTGCCAGCAGCTTACTGGAAAAGGAAAAACTGTTTTTT
.	few	TRBV7-9	TRBJ1-4	CASSLDNSLTNEKLFF	TGTGCCAGCAGCTTAGACAATAGTCTGACTAATGAAAAACTGTTTTTT
.	many	TRBV3-1	TRBJ2-5	CASSQVGGSETQYF	TGTGCCAGCAGCCAAGTGGGGGGCAGTGAGACCCAGTACTTC
.	.	TRBV30	TRBJ1-2	CAWTLTRHPNNYGYTF	TGTGCCTGGACCCTTACTCGACACCCAAATAACTATGGCTACACCTTC
.	many	TRBV20-1	TRBJ1-5	CSARISFSLSNQPQHF	TGCAGTGCTAGGATCTCTTTCTCCCTTAGCAATCAGCCCCAGCATTTT
.	few	TRBV6-6	TRBJ1-2	CASSYNPQTGGYTF	TGTGCCAGCAGTTATAATCCCCAAACGGGCGGCTACACCTTC
TRBD1	.	TRBV28	TRBJ1-4	CASCTGDEKLFF	TGTGCCAGCTGTACAGGGGACGAAAAACTGTTTTTT
.	many	TRBV7-2	TRBJ2-6	CASSWNPGGANVLTF	TGTGCCAGCAGCTGGAACCCCGGTGGGGCCAACGTCCTGACTTTC